Listed here are 8 T cell receptor beta chains from one sample, sequenced in a study of response to subunit inactivated influenza vaccine. TCRdb called the RT-PCR reads again in MiXCR, with one record for every CDR3 protein. The top ten clones hold roughly 9.6% of a sample with 500,000 to 600,000 distinct CDR3 sequences, roughly 10% of them seen once. The data were also submitted as part of a second study, on T cells expressing NK-cell markers. According to that study: 5'RACE template switching with UMIs generated TCR beta cDNA.

This material consisted of PBMCs from blood, taken on the day of vaccination. These receptors came from a man in his forties or fifties who received an inactivated influenza vaccine.

The rearrangement uses TRBV6-1 and TRBJ2-1; possibly TRBD2 for D (5 bases). Deletions cut 6 bases from V and 2 bases from J, with 17 bases between. Germline V gene sequence: CDR1 MNHNS, CDR2 SASEGT. This CDR3 has 16 residues. The CDR3 bases are TGTGCCAGCAGCCCAAGGCCCGGGGATCCCTACAATGAGCAGTTCTTC. This sequence encodes CASSPRPGDPYNEQFF.

V gene TRBV15 combines with J gene TRBJ2-7, with D perhaps matching TRBD2 (6 bases). Germline assignment: CDR1 LNHNV and CDR2 YYDKDF (reference sequence). CDR3 length: 16 residues. Trimming pared 5 bases from V and 0 bases from J, leaving 17 bases between. CDR3: CATSPRRGGNSYEQYF. CDR3 in DNA: TGTGCCACCAGCCCCCGGCGGGGAGGTAACTCCTACGAGCAGTACTTC.

The CDR3 loop is CSASLGWGEAFF. In DNA form, the CDR3 reads TGCAGTGCTAGCCTCGGGTGGGGTGAAGCTTTCTTT. V usage is TRBV20-1 and J usage is TRBJ1-1, with D hard to call. CDR3 length equals 12 residues. CDR1 is DFQATT and CDR2 is SNEGSKA in the germline V gene (reference sequence). Trimming took off 3 bases at V and 7 bases at J, with 12 bases between the two ends.

V gene TRBV29-1 combines with J gene TRBJ1-1, with a tentative D call TRBD1 (5 bases). The CDR3 has 19 residues. V was pared by 0 bases and J by 3 bases, with 26 bases between. Germline V gene data show CDR1 as SQVTM and CDR2 as ANQGSEA. This CDR3 is CSVEDPLGGKGEYDTEAFF. The DNA of the CDR3 is TGCAGCGTTGAAGATCCACTCGGGGGAAAAGGTGAATATGACACTGAAGCTTTCTTT.

This clonotype has more than one count but fewer than ten. V and J are TRBV30 and TRBJ2-1, with 16 bases fitting TRBD2. CDR1 and CDR2 from the germline V gene are GTSNPN and SVGIG (reference sequence). This CDR3 has 18 amino acids. The V and J ends lost 5 bases and 9 bases, in that order; junction bases with no gene match: 16. This chain's CDR3 is CAWGPGLAGGPHPGEQFF. The CDR3 coding sequence is TGTGCCTGGGGCCCGGGACTAGCGGGGGGGCCTCATCCGGGTGAGCAGTTCTTC.

This chain connects TRBV10-3 to TRBJ2-2; 9 bases are a match to TRBD1. The ends lost 2 bases at V and 7 bases at J; junction bases unmatched: 5. The germline V gene has CDR1 ENHRY and CDR2 SYGVKD. There are 15 residues in the CDR3. CDR3 amino acids: CAISEEQGAHGELFF. The CDR3 DNA follows: TGTGCCATCAGTGAGGAACAGGGGGCGCACGGGGAGCTGTTTTTT.

The sample holds a few counts of this clonotype. This chain links TRBV5-1 with TRBJ2-3, with D perhaps matching TRBD2 (5 bases). From germline, CDR1 is SGHRS and CDR2 YFSETQ. The CDR3 loop spans 15 amino acids. V was cut by 2 bases and J by 3 bases, with 13 bases left in between. As DNA, the CDR3 is TGCGCCAGCAGCTTTCGACGGGGAGCAACAGATACGCAGTATTTT. It yields the protein CASSFRRGATDTQYF.

In this sample, this clonotype turned up a few times. This chain uses TRBV20-1 with TRBJ2-5, with TRBD2 identical over 9 bases. The trim removed 3 bases at V and 4 bases at J, leaving 6 bases unmatched. Germline V lookup: CDR1 DFQATT, CDR2 SNEGSKA (reference sequence). This CDR3 contains 14 residues. The CDR3 coding sequence is TGCAGTGCTAGCTTAGCGGGAGAGGGAGAGACCCAGTACTTC. It codes for CSASLAGEGETQYF.